A selection of T cell receptor beta chains follows, all from one sample in a study of shared clonotypes between healthy human individuals. TCRdb keeps only in-frame clones here, not all; method: immunoSEQ multiplex PCR. The profile covers under 2.5 million clones, with 80% to 95% appearing a single time and 0.37% taken by the ten largest. Sequenced sample: naive CD4+ T cells from PBMCs. The receptor source for this set is a man between 18 and 29 years old in good health. Some clones in this sample may be carry-over from other donors' samples. Each CDR3 is given with its conserved first and last residue. Fields, in order: clone size, J gene, D gene, V gene, CDR3 DNA, CDR3 protein. D genes are given only for firm matches. Expanded clones are given a class, and other clones once, few, many or no size at all.

>-|TRBJ1-6|-|TRBV5-4
TGTGCCAGCAGCTTTGGGGTTCCACCCCTCCACTTT
CASSFGVPPLHF
>-|TRBJ2-3|-|TRBV6-1
TGTGCCAGCAGCCGGGCAGGGGTTATCACAGATACGCAGTATTTT
CASSRAGVITDTQYF
>-|TRBJ2-7|-|TRBV15
TGTGCCACCAGCAGAGATGGGGTAGGGAGCGAGCAGTACTTC
CATSRDGVGSEQYF
>-|TRBJ2-7|-|TRBV11-2
TGTGCCAGCAGCTTCTGGCCCCCGGGCACCTACGAGCAGTACTTC
CASSFWPPGTYEQYF
>-|TRBJ2-5|-|TRBV7-9
TGTGCCAGCAGCTTAAACTCGCAGGTCCCTACTGGGCAGTACTTC
CASSLNSQVPTGQYF
>-|TRBJ1-5|TRBD1|TRBV5-8
TGTGCCAGCAGCCGGGACAGGGCAGGGCAGCCCCAGCATTTT
CASSRDRAGQPQHF
>once|TRBJ1-5|-|TRBV7-2
TGTGCCAGCAGCTTAATGGGTTTTGGCAATCAGCCCCAGCATTTT
CASSLMGFGNQPQHF
>-|TRBJ2-3|-|TRBV2
TGTGCCAGCAGTGAATCTATCGGGGGAGATACGCAGTATTTT
CASSESIGGDTQYF
>-|TRBJ1-1|-|TRBV7-8
TGTGCCAGCAGCATTAGTCGGGGGCTGTTTTACACTGAAGCTTTCTTT
CASSISRGLFYTEAFF
>once|TRBJ1-3|-|TRBV28
TGTGCCAGCGGGGGAAACACCATATATTTT
CASGGNTIYF
>-|TRBJ1-2|-|TRBV28
TGTGCCAGCACCCGCGGTGAGGGATTTGGCTACACCTTC
CASTRGEGFGYTF
>-|TRBJ1-1|-|TRBV27
TGTGCCAGCAGTTTTAAGGAGAACACTGAAGCTTTCTTT
CASSFKENTEAFF
>-|TRBJ2-2|TRBD2|TRBV7-9
TGTGCCAGCAGCTTCCCCGGGGGGAAAAACACCGGGGAGCTGTTTTTT
CASSFPGGKNTGELFF
>-|TRBJ2-7|TRBD2|TRBV7-9
TGTGCCAGCAGCTTCGGGGCTAGCGGCCTCTACGAGCAGTACTTC
CASSFGASGLYEQYF
>-|TRBJ1-2|-|TRBV7-8
TGTGCCAGCAGCTTAGGCAGGACCTATGGCTACACCTTC
CASSLGRTYGYTF
>-|TRBJ2-2|TRBD1|TRBV25-1
TGTGCCAGCAGCCCCCGGGACAGGGACACCGGGGAGCTGTTTTTT
CASSPRDRDTGELFF
>-|TRBJ2-3|-|TRBV2
TGTGCCAGCAGTATTATCGGGACAGATACGCAGTATTTT
CASSIIGTDTQYF
>-|TRBJ2-7|TRBD2|TRBV2
TGTGCCAGCGGACTAGCGGGAGGCTACTACGAGCAGTACTTC
CASGLAGGYYEQYF
>-|TRBJ1-1|-|TRBV2
TGTGCCAGCAAGGAGGCTGGGAACACTGAAGCTTTCTTT
CASKEAGNTEAFF
>-|TRBJ2-5|TRBD1|TRBV5-4
TGTGCCAGCAGCGGAATGGACAGGGGCGGGGAGACCCAGTACTTC
CASSGMDRGGETQYF
>-|TRBJ2-2|-|TRBV15
TGTGCCGCCCCGGGGACCAGCCGGCCCGGGGAGCTGTTTTTT
CAAPGTSRPGELFF
>-|TRBJ2-7|-|TRBV4-2
TGTGCCAGCAGCCCGCATCCGAAAATGACCCTACCTCGGGGATCGGGCGACGAGCAGTACTTC
CASSPHPKMTLPRGSGDEQYF
>-|TRBJ1-2|-|TRBV19
TGTGCCAGTAGGGTGAGGGGGGCAGTTAACTATGGCTACACCTTC
CASRVRGAVNYGYTF
>-|TRBJ2-7|TRBD1|TRBV30
TGTGCCTGGTCAGGGGGAAATGACGAGCAGTACTTC
CAWSGGNDEQYF
>-|TRBJ2-5|-|TRBV28
TGTGCCAGCAGGCAGGTAGGAGAGACCCAGTACTTC
CASRQVGETQYF